The text below deals with one TCR beta chain. Its antigen is currently not known. No much larger clonotype is one base removed from it; base qualities were not supplied. The data belong to a study of Ad26.COV2.S vaccination and SARS-CoV-2 variants (dated by TCRdb to about 2021). Background on the whole study: Vaccine-arm donors were drawn from COV1001, a multicentre, randomized, double-blind, placebo-controlled phase I-IIa trial of Ad26.COV2.S in healthy adults. Throughout the experiments and outcome assessment, investigators stayed blinded to trial group allocation. Participants in the trial were split at random into five groups of five each, receiving low-dose or high-dose Ad26.COV2.S once or twice, or else placebo on both occasions. The TCR-sequenced set comprised around 30 samples: around 20 Ad26.COV2.S vaccine recipients, 5 placebo recipients and 8 SARS-CoV-2 convalescent individuals. The specificity and breadth of SARS-CoV-2-reactive T cell receptors after Ad26.COV2.S vaccination were assessed by TCRbeta repertoire sequencing. Dosing of Ad26.COV2.S was intramuscular, at either 5x10^10 or 1x10^11 viral particles, delivered as one shot or as two shots spaced 56 days apart.

Per the germline V gene (reference sequence), MNHEY is the CDR1 and SMNVEV is the CDR2. Measured from the cysteine to the phenylalanine, the CDR3 is 19 residues long. The entry retains the CDR3 DNA only, 57 bases that are in frame from base 1. V lost 3 bases and J lost 0 bases; the stretch between them is 18 bases long. The treatment or condition label of this sample denotes: 19 received Ad26.COV2.S at low or high dose, single or two shots; 5 received placebo; per-sample allocation not given. For vaccine and placebo recipients, repertoires were sequenced using samples collected on day 63 after the first injection. Between 29 July and 7 August 2020, Cohort 1b enrolled 20 to 30 adults aged 18-55 years at one site in Boston, USA. As a vaccine, Ad26.COV2.S was a replication-incompetent adenovirus type 26 vector that expressed a prefusion-stabilized SARS-CoV-2 spike protein derived from the original Wuhan strain.

The immunoSEQ Assay was used to sequence TCRbeta CDR3 regions. After extraction, genomic DNA underwent amplification by bias-controlled multiplex PCR, followed by high-throughput sequencing. In the authors' own workflow: To quantify the absolute abundance of every unique TCRbeta CDR3 region, sequences were collapsed and filtered. T cell fraction was estimated by normalization of TCRbeta template counts to usable DNA, with usable DNA being measured through amplification of reference genes present in all nucleated cells. Repertoire TCRs were annotated as SARS-CoV-2-specific by exact matching of V gene, CDR3 amino acid sequence and J gene to a known reactive TCR set. The reference SARS-CoV-2 TCR set was obtained from MIRA and was filtered for enrichment in COVID-19-positive ImmuneCODE repertoires, whereby public or cross-reactive TCRs were removed. Drawing on the MIRA antigens, annotated TCRs were analysed further at the level of specific ORF or position within ORF. Depth was the summed frequency of annotated unique rearrangements, while breadth was defined as annotated unique rearrangements over total unique productive rearrangements. Two-sided Wilcoxon rank-sum tests were applied when comparing TCR breadth between groups. In its TCRdb copy, this immuneACCESS table keeps in-frame sequences only and misses some clones. Where compared with another copy, unresolved V genes explain less than half of these, and the others have no known cause. V, J and clone size are taken as reported in that table, and D and trimming were inferred from the DNA itself. In all, the sample holds fewer than 800,000 clones, and roughly 90% of those were seen once. Clones ranked in the top ten supply around 1.4% of the sample.

General findings and caveats noted by the study authors: Non-spike TCR breadth was comparable between vaccine and placebo recipients, consistent with the vaccine containing only spike. The study was not powered to compare responses between vaccine doses or regimens. After vaccination, substantial breadth of spike-specific CD8+ and CD4+ T cell responses was reported. It was noted by the authors that total T cell responses may have been underestimated by the TCR breadth and depth analyses. Compared with placebo recipients, Ad26.COV2.S recipients showed higher spike-specific TCR breadth (P = 0.0014).

The sample consisted of peripheral blood, taken in a trial of Ad26.COV2.S vaccine versus placebo. The chain links TRBV27 with TRBJ1-6; TRBD1 is a weak D gene call, 6 bases matching. The TCR comes from a person aged 18-60 years who received the Ad26.COV2.S COVID-19 vaccine or a placebo. The CDR3 reads as follows: CASSLGAGVRSSYNSPLHF. The bases are TGTGCCAGCAGTTTGGGCGCAGGGGTCAGGAGCTCCTATAATTCACCCCTCCACTTT.